Detailed here is one T cell receptor beta chain. The CDR3 has 15 amino acids. V dropped 8 bases and J dropped 1 base, with 12 bases sitting between them. From germline, CDR1 is SGHTA and CDR2 FQGNSA. This sample stems from a study of blood T cells in healthy people across ages. Through a sample-barcoded 5' primer and a J-beta primer mix, a second PCR was run for 7 to 11 cycles. TCRdb re-called the 5' RACE reads through MiXCR, storing one row per CDR3 protein. The sample carries approximately 350,000 distinct CDR3 sequences, roughly half recorded once. This chain joins TRBV7-2 and TRBJ2-6; unclear D gene. This TCR was sampled from a man in his 60s in good health. Sequenced input: blood. CDR3 in DNA: TGTGCCAGCGGACCTACGAGGTCTGGGGCCAACGTCCTGACTTTC. As protein: CASGPTRSGANVLTF.